Listed below are T cell receptor beta chains from one sample, sequenced in a study of T cells after yellow fever vaccination. TCRdb called the 5' RACE reads again in MiXCR, with one record for every CDR3 protein. Of under 200,000 distinct CDR3 sequences detected, 9.5% to 11% appear once; the ten largest clones hold 36%. Sequences were derived from CD8+ T cells sorted from PBMCs, sampled 15 days after the yellow fever booster vaccination. These receptors were obtained from a young man who received the YFV17D yellow fever vaccine. Each CDR3 is given with its conserved first and last residue. The order of the fields is J gene, V gene, clone size, D gene, CDR3 DNA, CDR3 protein. D genes are given only for firm matches. The listing skips clone size in some rows; elsewhere it reads once, few, many or a size class.

>TRBJ2-5|TRBV11-2|.|.
TGTGCCAGCAGCTTAGAAGCAGAGACCCAGTACTTC
CASSLEAETQYF
>TRBJ2-5|TRBV11-3|few|.
TGTGCCAGCAGCCCAGGCGTCGGGGGCGGAGGTCAAGAGACCCAGTACTTC
CASSPGVGGGGQETQYF
>TRBJ2-3|TRBV25-1|.|TRBD2
TGTGCCAGCAGTGAAAGGGCTAGCGGGGAGGATACAGATACGCAGTATTTT
CASSERASGEDTDTQYF
>TRBJ1-4|TRBV20-1|.|.
TGCAGTGCTAGAGATCTTCGGTCGGATGAAAAACTGTTTTTT
CSARDLRSDEKLFF
>TRBJ2-1|TRBV6-5|.|.
TGTGCCAGCACCGGACCCGACACCTACAATGAGCAGTTCTTC
CASTGPDTYNEQFF
>TRBJ2-5|TRBV6-5|.|.
TGTGCCAGCAGCCAACTCGGGGGTACCCAAGAGACCCAGTACTTC
CASSQLGGTQETQYF
>TRBJ2-3|TRBV7-6|many|TRBD2
TGTGCCAGCAGCTTAGAAGCTAGCGGGGGCACAGATACGCAGTATTTT
CASSLEASGGTDTQYF
>TRBJ2-7|TRBV19|few|TRBD1
TGTGCCAGTAGTCCTCGTTTTGGACAGGGTCCGTACGAGCAGTACTTC
CASSPRFGQGPYEQYF
>TRBJ2-2|TRBV7-9|few|.
TGTGCCAGCACCGTAGGCGGGGAGCTGTTTTTT
CASTVGGELFF
>TRBJ1-1|TRBV12-3/TRBV12-4|once|.
TGTGCCAGCAGTTTTCAACGGTGGCCCACTGAAGCTTTCTTT
CASSFQRWPTEAFF
>TRBJ2-3|TRBV11-3|.|TRBD2
TGTACCAGCAGCGCCGGACTAGCGGGGGGGCCGGTGGAAGATACGCAGTATTTT
CTSSAGLAGGPVEDTQYF
>TRBJ2-1|TRBV24-1|few|.
TGTGCCACCAGTGATGGCACCGGGAGATGTATATACAATGAGCAGTTCTTC
CATSDGTGRCIYNEQFF
>TRBJ2-4|TRBV27|.|.
TGTGCCAGCAGTTCGGACGGAAACATTCAGTACTTC
CASSSDGNIQYF
>TRBJ1-1|TRBV19|few|.
TGTGCCAGTAGTATAGGAGGAGGGAATGAAGCTTTCTTT
CASSIGGGNEAFF
>TRBJ2-1|TRBV6-2/TRBV6-3|.|TRBD2
TGTGCCAGCAGTCCTAGCGGGGGGGCCGTCAATGAGCAGTTCTTC
CASSPSGGAVNEQFF
>TRBJ2-3|TRBV5-1|.|.
TGCGCCAGCAGCATCAGGGGTGGTGGTTACACAGATACGCAGTATTTT
CASSIRGGGYTDTQYF
>TRBJ2-5|TRBV4-1|few|.
TGCGCCAGCAGCCAGGGGGCAGGTTTGGAGACCCAGTACTTC
CASSQGAGLETQYF
>TRBJ2-6|TRBV4-2|few|.
TGTGCCAGCAGCCACCAGGACAACTCTGGGGCCAACGTCCTGACTTTC
CASSHQDNSGANVLTF
>TRBJ1-1|TRBV15|.|.
TGTGCCACCAGCGGTGGGATCCAGGTGAACACTGAAGCTTTCTTT
CATSGGIQVNTEAFF
>TRBJ2-3|TRBV5-1|.|TRBD2
TGCGCCAGCAGCCCCGGACTAGCGGGGACCTTCACAGATACGCAGTATTTT
CASSPGLAGTFTDTQYF
>TRBJ2-1|TRBV7-6|.|TRBD2
TGTGCCAGCAGCCTGACTAGCGGGGCCTACAATGAGCAGTTCTTC
CASSLTSGAYNEQFF
>TRBJ2-6|TRBV5-5|many|.
TGTGCCAGCAGCTTGTGGCAGGGTACCTCTGGGGCCAACGTCCTGACTTTC
CASSLWQGTSGANVLTF
>TRBJ1-1|TRBV7-6|few|.
TGTGCCAGCAGCCGAGGCCGGGGGAACACTGAAGCTTTCTTT
CASSRGRGNTEAFF
>TRBJ1-1|TRBV6-6|.|TRBD1
TGTGCCAGCAGTTCAGGGGGCAGGACTGAAGCTTTCTTT
CASSSGGRTEAFF
>TRBJ2-5|TRBV11-2|few|.
TGTGCCAGCAGAGGAATTCAGGCCCCGACGCACGAGACCCAGTACTTC
CASRGIQAPTHETQYF
>TRBJ2-7|TRBV6-2/TRBV6-3|few|.
TGTGCCAGCAGACCCTTAAGCGTGCTTCGATCCTACGAGCAGTACTTC
CASRPLSVLRSYEQYF
>TRBJ1-5|TRBV12-3/TRBV12-4|few|TRBD1
TGTGCCAGCAGGCGAAGGGGGCTGGGGCCCCAGCATTTT
CASRRRGLGPQHF
>TRBJ2-5|TRBV7-6|.|.
TGTGCCAGCAGCGATGGGGGCGGACTAGTCGAGACCCAGTACTTC
CASSDGGGLVETQYF
>TRBJ2-7|TRBV28|many|.
TGTGCCAGCAGTTTGGACGGTCTCTACGAGCAGTACTTC
CASSLDGLYEQYF
>TRBJ2-1|TRBV28|few|.
TGTGCCAGCAGTTACCCCCCCCGTGAGCAGTTCTTC
CASSYPPREQFF
>TRBJ1-6|TRBV12-3/TRBV12-4|few|.
TGTGCCAGCAGTTTAAGTGGGGGCGGGGGGAATTCACCCCTCCACTTT
CASSLSGGGGNSPLHF
>TRBJ2-4|TRBV7-9|.|.
TGTGCCAGCCAGGACAGGGGACTAGAAAAAAACATTCAGTACTTC
CASQDRGLEKNIQYF
>TRBJ2-5|TRBV29-1|few|.
TGCAGCGTCAGGTACCAAGAGACCCAGTACTTC
CSVRYQETQYF
>TRBJ2-6|TRBV27|few|.
TGTGCCAGCAGTAACTCTGGGGCCAACGTCCTGACTTTC
CASSNSGANVLTF
>TRBJ1-1|TRBV19|.|.
TGTGCCAGTAGTATAGAACACGGGAACGAAGCTTTCTTT
CASSIEHGNEAFF
>TRBJ2-2|TRBV7-6|few|TRBD1
TGTGCCAGCAGCTTAGATCTTGGGGCCAGGGGGAATGTTGCCGGGGAGCTGTTTTTT
CASSLDLGARGNVAGELFF
>TRBJ2-3|TRBV6-4|many|TRBD2
TGTGCCAGCAGTGACGGGGCGGGGGGACCCGGAGATACGCAGTATTTT
CASSDGAGGPGDTQYF
>TRBJ2-2|TRBV23-1|few|.
TGCGCCAGCAGTCAAGGGCCCACTACCGGGGAGCTGTTTTTT
CASSQGPTTGELFF
>TRBJ2-6|TRBV9|.|.
TGTGCCAGCAGCGTAGCTAACCGGGGCTCCGGGGCCAACGTCCTGACTTTC
CASSVANRGSGANVLTF
>TRBJ2-5|TRBV29-1|.|.
TGCAGCGTTGAGAGGCCTTCGACGGCAGACGAGACCCAGTACTTC
CSVERPSTADETQYF
>TRBJ2-5|TRBV10-3|many|.
TGTGCCATCAGTGGGGTTGGGGGAGAAGAGACCCAGTACTTC
CAISGVGGEETQYF
>TRBJ1-2|TRBV28|.|.
TGTGCCAGCAGCCCCCCGGGGGAGGTCCATGGCTACACCTTC
CASSPPGEVHGYTF
>TRBJ2-3|TRBV10-3|few|TRBD2
TGTGCCATCAGTGGACGGGGGGACACAGATACGCAGTATTTT
CAISGRGDTDTQYF
>TRBJ2-5|TRBV15|few|TRBD2
TGTGCCACCAGCAGATCCCGACTAGCGGGGGGTTCTTGGCAAGAGACCCAGTACTTC
CATSRSRLAGGSWQETQYF
>TRBJ2-1|TRBV4-1|.|.
TGCGCCAGCAGCCAAGATTCGAGTGGTAGCTCCTACAATGAGCAGTTCTTC
CASSQDSSGSSYNEQFF
>TRBJ1-1|TRBV4-3|.|.
TGCGCCAGCAGCCAAGAGTCTGGCATGAACACTGAAGCTTTCTTT
CASSQESGMNTEAFF
>TRBJ1-1|TRBV10-3|.|TRBD1
TGTGCCAGCAGACAGGGGGCCCGGACTGAAGCTTTCTTT
CASRQGARTEAFF
>TRBJ2-7|TRBV4-1|.|TRBD2
TGCGCCAGCAGCTTGGAAGCGGGGATCGACGAGCAGTACTTC
CASSLEAGIDEQYF
>TRBJ1-4|TRBV29-1|few|.
TGCAGCGTTTGGGGGGGAATCGATGAAAAACTGTTTTTT
CSVWGGIDEKLFF
>TRBJ2-1|TRBV4-3|few|TRBD2
TGCGCCAGCAGCCAAGATACTTCGCGGGGGGGCCCCAATGAGCAGTTCTTC
CASSQDTSRGGPNEQFF
>TRBJ1-1|TRBV5-1|few|.
TGCGCCAGCAGCTTGGTTCCTGTGGACTCAGCTGGGGTTGCTGAAGCTTTCTTT
CASSLVPVDSAGVAEAFF